The clone carrying this TCR beta chain was seen a few times. One end of the junction is discordant with germline, which a read error may explain. There were TCR beta CDR3 regions amplified from RNA transcripts. Researchers ran a first-round RT-PCR on the TCR CDR3 using the HTBI primer set. Each CDR3 protein gets one entry after TCRdb re-called the multiplex PCR reads with MiXCR. The sample yields about 840,000 distinct CDR3 sequences, about 38% seen once. The source of the sample is a study of T cells in Graves' hyperthyroidism and ophthalmopathy. This CDR3 contains 12 residues. From germline, CDR1 is MGHRA and CDR2 YSYEKL.

The sample was blood. The chain has TRBV4-1 and TRBJ2-2; D is ambiguous. This receptor was identified in a man aged 18-30 years with Graves' hyperthyroidism. CDR3 coding DNA: TGTGCCAGCAGCCCACCGGTCGGGGAGCTGTTTTTT. The encoded protein is CASSPPVGELFF.